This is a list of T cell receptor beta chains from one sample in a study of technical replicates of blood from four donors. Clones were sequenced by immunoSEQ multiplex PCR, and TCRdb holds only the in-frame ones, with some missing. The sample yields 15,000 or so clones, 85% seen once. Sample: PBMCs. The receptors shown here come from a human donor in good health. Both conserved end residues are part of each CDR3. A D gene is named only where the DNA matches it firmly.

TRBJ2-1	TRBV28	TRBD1	TGTGCCAGCAGTCCTCCTGGACAGGGGGCGGGCAATGAGCAGTTCTTC	CASSPPGQGAGNEQFF
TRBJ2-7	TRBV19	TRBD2	TGTGCCAGTAGCCTTTCCCTTCTAGCGGGAGGGAACGAGCAGTACTTC	CASSLSLLAGGNEQYF
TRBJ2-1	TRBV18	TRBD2	TGTGCCAGCTCACCGTTGACTAGCGGGGAGCAGTTCTTC	CASSPLTSGEQFF
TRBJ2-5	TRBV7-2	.	TGTGCCAGCAGCTCGACTAGAAGACTCCAAGAGACCCAGTACTTC	CASSSTRRLQETQYF
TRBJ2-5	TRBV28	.	TGTGCCAGCAGTTCGCCCGAACTAGCATTCGGGGAGACCCAGTACTTC	CASSSPELAFGETQYF
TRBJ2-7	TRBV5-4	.	TGTGCCAGCAGCTTCGACAGGAATAACTACGAGCAGTACTTC	CASSFDRNNYEQYF
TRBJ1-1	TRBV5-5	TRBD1	TGTGCCAGCAGCTTTAGGGACAGGGGGATACTAAACACTGAAGCTTTCTTT	CASSFRDRGILNTEAFF
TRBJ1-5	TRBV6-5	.	TGTGCCAGCAGTAACAAGGGGAGGAGCAATCAGCCCCAGCATTTT	CASSNKGRSNQPQHF
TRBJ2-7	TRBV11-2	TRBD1	TGTGCCAGCAGCCCAGCATTCGCTAGGACAGGGTCCTACGAGCAGTACTTC	CASSPAFARTGSYEQYF
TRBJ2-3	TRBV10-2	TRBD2	TGCGCCAGCAGCGCTAGCGGGAGGGTCGGCACAGATACGCAGTATTTT	CASSASGRVGTDTQYF
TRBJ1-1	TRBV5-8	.	TGTGCCAGCAGCCTAGGGGCCTTGAACACTGAAGCTTTCTTT	CASSLGALNTEAFF
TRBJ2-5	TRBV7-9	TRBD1	TGTGCCAGCAGTTCCCGGACAGGGCTACAAGAGACCCAGTACTTC	CASSSRTGLQETQYF
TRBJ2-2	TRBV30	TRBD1	TGTGCCTGGGCCGGGACAGGGAACGCCGGGGAGCTGTTTTTT	CAWAGTGNAGELFF